The source of this T cell receptor beta chain is a study of cytomegalovirus exposure and HLA in healthy donors listed by TCRdb under 2017. Regarding the research as a whole: According to an earlier analysis of around 600 of the donors, about 179 million T cells yielded some 110 million unique TCR beta sequences and approximately 300 Gb of sequence data. The T cell repertoires of 550 to 850 subjects were profiled by immunosequencing and related to cytomegalovirus serostatus. The study aimed to test whether cataloging public T cell receptors could reveal signatures of past pathogen exposure. Across approximately 400 genotyped donors of the cohort, an average of 235,054 unique TCR beta nucleotide sequences per donor were sequenced, and 15% to 20% of those sequences were non-productive. An early release covering about 600 HLA-typed donors comprised approximately 300 gigabases of sequencing data and tens of millions of unique TCR sequences. All discovery cohort repertoires had been generated using a single sequencing platform. High-throughput TCR immunosequencing, statistical association of individual TCRs with disease status, and machine learning were combined to predict cytomegalovirus infection status. In addition to the first cohort of 666 subjects, a separate validation cohort of about 120 different subjects was used. A later analysis re-examined previously published TCR beta repertoires from about 670 donors and added high-resolution HLA genotyping to investigate patterns of TCR occurrence. The genetic ancestry cluster associated with self-reported Caucasian donors included approximately 85% of the roughly 400 genotyped donors. Rather than drawing on any new phenotypic data, the later analysis identified candidate immune exposures from TCR beta sequences and the way those sequences occurred across donors. A later genetic analysis used genome-wide SNP genotypes for about 55% of the 666 donors, treating that subset as a discovery cohort. HLA typing included class I and class II loci at four-digit resolution. Alongside the repertoire data, information on donor age, sex, ethnicity and CMV serostatus was compiled. Typing coverage differed by locus: A, B, C, DRB1 and DQB1 were typed in roughly 620-630 donors, DQA1 in 500 to 550, DPA1 in 600 to 610, and DPB1 in approximately 450. Five DR-DQ haplotypes were treated as single units for association and clustering because of strong linkage in the cohort. An earlier analysis of approximately 630 of the donors applied high-throughput TCR beta sequencing to assess whether each TCR beta V gene segment acted as functional or pseudogenic.

The cohort consisted of 650 to 850 healthy bone marrow donors. Cohort members were all nominally healthy when sampled, although unrecorded immune exposures were likely present. The donor tested CMV seropositive and was one of the 289 seropositive cohort members. Every donor gave a peripheral blood sample, and the peripheral blood mononuclear cells from that sample were used for TCR beta sequencing. Genomic DNA extraction from the blood cell samples was performed with the Qiagen DNeasy Blood Extraction Kit. Here is what the overall study found, with its caveats: In a later analysis, HLA-associated TCR beta chains showed more clonal expansion and lower generation probabilities than non-associated chains that were equally common. A later genetic analysis associated a missense DCLRE1C variant with V-gene and J-gene trimming of TCR beta chains, and an independent cohort replicated the association. At a false discovery rate of 0.05, a later analysis linked about 17,000 TCR beta sequences to specific HLA alleles. In vitro tests confirmed that a few of the cytomegalovirus-associated TCR beta chains recognize cytomegalovirus antigens. Compared with the roughly 670-donor mean, donors in an Asian-associated ancestry cluster had fewer N-insertions in productive TCRs, according to a later genetic analysis. Strong co-occurrence of HLA alleles, especially DR and DQ, made assigning TCR associations to individual alleles difficult. Because counts were too low, under 20 rarely observed V segments, including chromosome 9 orphons, were left out of the earlier analysis of over 550 of the donors. In both the original and validation cohorts, the classifier was reported to diagnose cytomegalovirus status with high specificity and sensitivity. The 87-base-pair reads could not distinguish some IMGT-functional V segments, including TRBV6-2 and TRBV6-3, so those segments were excluded. Because some donors lacked HLA typing at each locus, the association tests relied only on the typed subset. A later analysis found that most CMV-associated TCR beta chains appeared HLA-restricted, with HLA associations seemingly driven largely by CMV exposure. The study listed over 150 TCR beta chains as associated with cytomegalovirus. According to the authors, the approach could potentially be generalized to other disease states and immunological phenotypes. The presence/absence analyses assumed that sequencing depth was roughly uniform across donors, and that assumption may not be true. Correlated functional status among segregating V segments might reflect linkage disequilibrium, but an unknown experimental factor could not be ruled out. An earlier analysis of approximately 570 of the donors showed that most TCR beta V segments appeared in productive rearrangements either about 87% or about 30% of the time, which broadly matched IMGT annotations. Several of the top co-occurrence clusters appeared to be linked to parvovirus B19, influenza, CMV and Epstein-Barr virus, according to a later analysis. A group of highly shared sequence variants was considered likely to be a technical artifact of the sequencing pipeline. A further reported finding was that TCR beta sequences accurately predicted the HLA-A and HLA-B alleles for most subjects in the first cohort. While some public TCRs were present in many individuals, most TCR sequences turned up only very rarely across donors. For the cohort, immune exposure information was limited to CMV serostatus. The cohort was sequenced for TCR beta chains only, and without alpha or paired-chain data the features that could be detected were limited. In a later analysis, TCR association rates were found to vary across HLA loci, with the most associated TCRs seen for DRB1 alleles and the fewest for HLA-C alleles.

Spanning cysteine to phenylalanine, the CDR3 consists of 15 amino acids. Just CDR3 DNA is preserved here, 45 bases in frame from base 1. The germline V gene encodes CDR1 SGHRS and CDR2 YFSETQ. Here V drops 4 bases and J drops 6 bases, and the junction holds 13 bases not matched to any gene. Concerning this clone itself: Its recognized antigen is unknown. No much larger clone exists at a distance of one base, and base qualities are not known.

The protocol used for the library was the immunoSEQ multiplex PCR assay. The multiplex PCR relied on a mix of 60 forward primers for TCR Vbeta segments and 13 reverse primers for TCR Jbeta segments. A multiplex PCR assay on genomic DNA amplified the CDR3 region of rearranged TCR beta genes. The Illumina HiSeq System was used to sequence the amplified TCR beta libraries as 87-base-pair reads. In the paper's pipeline: A later analysis tallied tens of millions of unique TCR beta chains across the 700 or so repertoires, and 10 million to 11 million of those chains were shared by two or more donors. Raw reads were error-corrected and collapsed into unique sequences with a nearest-neighbor algorithm that merged closely related sequences to remove PCR and sequencing errors. To assign V, D and J gene segments, CDR3 sequences were aligned to IMGT reference sequences. For a sequence to be retained, at least a six-nucleotide match to both a V gene segment and a J gene segment was required. Rearrangements were classified as productive when the CDR3 lacked stop codons and remained in frame with V and J, and all other rearrangements were classified as non-productive. Following IMGT convention, CDR3 was defined as the stretch from the second conserved V-encoded cysteine to the conserved J-encoded phenylalanine. The earlier analysis of more than 450 of the donors excluded sequences that lacked an unambiguous match to a single V gene segment. An earlier analysis of 587 of the donors called V segments functional above 56.7% productive rearrangements and segregating when the between-donor standard deviation exceeded 5%. A statistical classification framework was built for diagnosing cytomegalovirus status from the catalog of TCR beta chain sequences. In a later analysis, TCR nucleotide sequences were compared against IMGT/GENE-DB human TR gene sequences so that V and J genes could be assigned. A later analysis assigned CDR3 sequences and most-parsimonious VDJ recombination scenarios with the TCRdist pipeline. In a later analysis, every TCR beta chain was defined by the combination of its CDR3 amino acid sequence and its V-gene family, and reads without a unique V-gene family were dropped. To address suspected cross-contamination and a sequencing artifact, a later analysis removed 450 to 700 highly shared, low-generation-probability nucleotide sequences. In a later analysis, a clonal expansion index was calculated for each public chain from normalized within-repertoire ranks of inferred template counts. In a later analysis, generation probabilities were computed using a VDJ recombination model fitted to out-of-frame rearrangements, and the results were checked against IGoR. A later analysis scored TCR-TCR, TCR-HLA and TCR-CMV co-occurrence with hypergeometric tests, applying a repertoire-size bias correction to TCR pairs. In a later analysis, false discovery rates were estimated by permuting HLA or CMV assignments 20 times. A later analysis grouped co-occurring TCRs with DBSCAN, adding TCRdist sequence similarity when clustering within HLA-allele-positive subsets. Co-occurrence clustering excluded repertoires with fewer than 30,000 or more than 120,000 public chains, plus five with anomalous nucleotide sharing. Sourced from immuneACCESS, this table was stored by TCRdb with only in-frame sequences that have V and J called. A share of the clones is absent; for the studies checked, an unresolved V gene accounts for under half, and the remainder has no known explanation. From that table come the V and J calls and clone size; the DNA was used to work out D and trimming. The sample data list roughly 150,000 clones, and about 85% of these were observed just once. Roughly 1.4% of the sample belongs to the ten largest clones.

The sample taken for sequencing was PBMCs. The rearrangement joined TRBV5-1 to TRBJ2-7, with TRBD2 identical over 7 junction bases. The TCR comes from a man over 45 in good health and CMV-seropositive. The CDR3 amino acid sequence is: CASSRGGEGSTEQYF. The DNA is as follows: TGCGCCAGCAGCAGGGGAGGGGAGGGCTCCACCGAGCAGTACTTC.